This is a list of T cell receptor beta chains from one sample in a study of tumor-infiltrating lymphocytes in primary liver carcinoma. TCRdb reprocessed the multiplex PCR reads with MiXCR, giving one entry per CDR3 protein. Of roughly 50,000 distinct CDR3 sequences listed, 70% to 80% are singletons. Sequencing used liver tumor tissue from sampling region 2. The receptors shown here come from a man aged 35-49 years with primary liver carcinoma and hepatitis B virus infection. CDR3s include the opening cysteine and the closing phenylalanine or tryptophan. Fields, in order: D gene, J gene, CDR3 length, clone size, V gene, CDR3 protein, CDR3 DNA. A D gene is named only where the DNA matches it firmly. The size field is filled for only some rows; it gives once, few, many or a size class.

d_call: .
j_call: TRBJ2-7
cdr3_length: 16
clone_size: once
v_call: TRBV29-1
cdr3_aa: CIVEARTGTSPYEQYF
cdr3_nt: TGCATCGTTGAAGCCCGGACGGGGACCTCCCCATACGAGCAGTACTTC

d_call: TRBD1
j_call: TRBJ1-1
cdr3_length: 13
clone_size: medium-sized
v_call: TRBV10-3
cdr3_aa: CAISDDRATEAFF
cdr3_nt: TGTGCCATCAGTGATGACAGGGCCACTGAAGCTTTCTTT

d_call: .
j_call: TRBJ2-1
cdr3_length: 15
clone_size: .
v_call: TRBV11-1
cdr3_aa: CASGLGFARYNEQFF
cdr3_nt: TGTGCCAGCGGCTTAGGTTTCGCCCGATACAATGAGCAGTTCTTC

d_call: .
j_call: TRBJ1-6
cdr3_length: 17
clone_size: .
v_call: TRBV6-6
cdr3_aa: CASSRTGSSAGSSHLHF
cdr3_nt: TGTGCCAGCAGTAGGACGGGTTCCTCGGCAGGGAGTTCACACCTCCACTTT

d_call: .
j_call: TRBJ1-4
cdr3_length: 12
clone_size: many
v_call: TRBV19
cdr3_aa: CASSLTLEKLFF
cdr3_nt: TGTGCCAGTAGTCTGACTCTTGAAAAACTGTTTTTT

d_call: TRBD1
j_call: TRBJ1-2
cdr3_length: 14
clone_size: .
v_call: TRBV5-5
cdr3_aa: CANSPGTGSYGYTF
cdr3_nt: TGTGCCAACAGCCCTGGGACAGGGAGTTATGGCTATACCTTC

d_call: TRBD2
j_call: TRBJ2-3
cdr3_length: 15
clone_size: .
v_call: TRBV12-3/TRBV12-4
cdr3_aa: CTSSLSAGAEYTQYF
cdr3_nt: TGTACCAGCAGTTTATCAGCGGGAGCGGAATATACGCAGTATTTT

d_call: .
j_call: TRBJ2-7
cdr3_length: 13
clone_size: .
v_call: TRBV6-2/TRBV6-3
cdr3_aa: CVSSYRGPYEQYF
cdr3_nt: TGTGTCAGCAGTTACCGGGGTCCCTACGAGCAGTACTTC

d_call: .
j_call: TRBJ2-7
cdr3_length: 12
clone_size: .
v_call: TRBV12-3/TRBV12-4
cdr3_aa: CASSSMGGEQYF
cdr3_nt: TGTGCCAGCAGTTCGATGGGTGGGGAGCAGTACTTC

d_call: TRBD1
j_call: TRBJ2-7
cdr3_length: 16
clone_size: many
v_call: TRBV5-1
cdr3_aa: CASSLGDREWDYEQYF
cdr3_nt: TGCGCCAGCAGCTTGGGGGACAGGGAGTGGGACTACGAGCAGTACTTC

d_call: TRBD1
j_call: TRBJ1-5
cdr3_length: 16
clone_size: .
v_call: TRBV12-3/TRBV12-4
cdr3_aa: CASSFHWTGLNQTQHF
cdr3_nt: TGTGCTAGCAGTTTCCACTGGACAGGCCTCAATCAGACCCAGCATTTT

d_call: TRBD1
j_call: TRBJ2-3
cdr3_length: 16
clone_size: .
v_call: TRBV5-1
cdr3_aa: CASSFLGTGIPDTQYF
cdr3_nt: TGCGCCAGCAGCTTTCTAGGGACAGGGATCCCAGATACGCAGTATTTT

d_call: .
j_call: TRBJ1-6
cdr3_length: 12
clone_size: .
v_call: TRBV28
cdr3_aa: CASGRGRASLHF
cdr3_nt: TGTGCCAGCGGACGTGGACGGGCATCCCTCCACTTT

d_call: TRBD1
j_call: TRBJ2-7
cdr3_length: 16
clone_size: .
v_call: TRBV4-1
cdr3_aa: CASSQDWTGVKSEQYF
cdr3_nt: TGCGCCAGCAGCCAAGATTGGACAGGGGTCAAATCCGAGCAGTACTTC

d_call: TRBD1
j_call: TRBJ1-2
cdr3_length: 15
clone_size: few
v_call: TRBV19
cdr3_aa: CASSPRTGTNYGYTF
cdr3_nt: TGTGCCAGTAGTCCCCGGACAGGGACTAACTATGGCTACACCTTC

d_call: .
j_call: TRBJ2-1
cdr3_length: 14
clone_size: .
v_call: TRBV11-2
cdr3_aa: CASSFRRSSYEQLF
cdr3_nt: TGTGCCAGCAGCTTCCGTAGGAGCTCCTATGAGCAGCTCTTC

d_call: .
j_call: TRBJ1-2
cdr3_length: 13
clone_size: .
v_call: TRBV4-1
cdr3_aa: CTNSETSNYGYTF
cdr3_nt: TGCACCAACAGCGAGACATCTAACTATGGCTACACCTTC

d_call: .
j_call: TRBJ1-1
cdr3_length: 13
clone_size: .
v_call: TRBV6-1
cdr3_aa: CASSVQGGVEAFF
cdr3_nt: TGTGCTAGCAGTGTACAGGGAGGAGTTGAAGCTTTCTTT

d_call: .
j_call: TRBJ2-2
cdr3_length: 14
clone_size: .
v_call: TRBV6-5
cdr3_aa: CASSWKRVTGELFF
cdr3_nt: TGTGCCAGTAGTTGGAAGAGAGTCACCGGGGAGCTGTTTTTT

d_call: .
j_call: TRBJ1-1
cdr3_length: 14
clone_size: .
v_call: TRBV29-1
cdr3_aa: CSVTYQAPNTEAFF
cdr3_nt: TGCAGCGTCACCTACCAGGCCCCGAACACTGAAGCTTTCTTT

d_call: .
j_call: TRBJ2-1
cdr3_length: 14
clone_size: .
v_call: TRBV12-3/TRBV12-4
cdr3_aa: CTSNTRDSDGEQFF
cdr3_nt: TGTACCAGCAACACCCGGGACTCTGACGGTGAGCAGTTCTTC

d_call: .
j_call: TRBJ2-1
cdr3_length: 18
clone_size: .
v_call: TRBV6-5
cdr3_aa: CASSWYRGTSWRAHEQFF
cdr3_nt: TGTGCCAGCTCGTGGTACAGGGGGACTAGCTGGAGGGCGCATGAGCAGTTCTTC

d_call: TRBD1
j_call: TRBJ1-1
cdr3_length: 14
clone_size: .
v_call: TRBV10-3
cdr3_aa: CAINADRANTEAFF
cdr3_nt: TGTGCCATCAATGCTGACAGGGCGAACACTGAAGCTTTCTTT

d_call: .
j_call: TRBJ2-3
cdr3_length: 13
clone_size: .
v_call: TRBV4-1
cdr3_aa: CGSSPWGTDTQYF
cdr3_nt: TGCGGCAGCAGCCCGTGGGGCACAGATACGCAGTATTTT

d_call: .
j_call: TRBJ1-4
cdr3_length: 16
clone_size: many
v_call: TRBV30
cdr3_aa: CAWSSPSRDYGEKLFF
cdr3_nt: TGTGCCTGGAGTTCGCCCTCCCGGGACTACGGCGAAAAACTGTTTTTT

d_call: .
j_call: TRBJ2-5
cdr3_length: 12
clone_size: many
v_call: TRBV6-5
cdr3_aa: CASSYSTGTQYF
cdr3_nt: TGTGCCAGCAGTTACTCGACAGGGACCCAGTACTTC

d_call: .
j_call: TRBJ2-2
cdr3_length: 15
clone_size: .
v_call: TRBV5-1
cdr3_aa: CASSRAGAHTGELLF
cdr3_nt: TGCGCCAGCAGCCGCGCAGGGGCTCACACCGGGGAGCTTTTATTT

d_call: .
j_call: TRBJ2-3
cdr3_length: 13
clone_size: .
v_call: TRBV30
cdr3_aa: CAWTHDNTDTQYF
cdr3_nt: TGTGCCTGGACTCACGACAACACAGATACGCAGTATTTT

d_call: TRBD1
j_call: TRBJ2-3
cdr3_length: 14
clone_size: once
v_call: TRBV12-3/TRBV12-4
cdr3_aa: CARSPRGLADTRYF
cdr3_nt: TGTGCCAGGAGCCCCAGGGGGCTCGCAGATACGCGGTATTTT

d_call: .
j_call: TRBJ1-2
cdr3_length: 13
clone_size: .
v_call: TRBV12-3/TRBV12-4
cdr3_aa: CASSKDHKAGYTF
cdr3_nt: TGTGCCAGCAGTAAAGACCATAAGGCTGGCTACACCTTC

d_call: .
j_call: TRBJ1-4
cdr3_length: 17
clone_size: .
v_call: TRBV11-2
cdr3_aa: CASADPRDGRSNEKLFF
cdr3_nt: TGTGCCAGCGCCGACCCCCGGGACGGGCGATCTAATGAAAAACTGTTTTTT

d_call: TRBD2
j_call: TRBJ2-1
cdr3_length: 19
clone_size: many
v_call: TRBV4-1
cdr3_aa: CASSPSRGLAGGRYNEQFF
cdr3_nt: TGCGCCAGCAGCCCTTCCCGGGGACTAGCGGGAGGAAGATACAATGAGCAGTTCTTC

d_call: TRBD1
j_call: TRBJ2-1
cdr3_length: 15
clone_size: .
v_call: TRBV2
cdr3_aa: CASSEPGQGWDEQFF
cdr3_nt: TGTGCCAGCAGTGAACCTGGACAGGGATGGGATGAGCAGTTCTTC

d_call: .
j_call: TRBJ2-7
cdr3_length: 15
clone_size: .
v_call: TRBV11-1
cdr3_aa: CDSSLEAAVSYEQYF
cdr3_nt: TGTGACAGCAGTTTAGAGGCGGCCGTGTCCTACGAGCAATACTTC

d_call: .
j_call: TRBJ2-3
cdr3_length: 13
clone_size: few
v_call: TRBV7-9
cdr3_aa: CASGNNGADTQYF
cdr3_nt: TGTGCCAGCGGCAATAACGGGGCAGATACGCAGTATTTT

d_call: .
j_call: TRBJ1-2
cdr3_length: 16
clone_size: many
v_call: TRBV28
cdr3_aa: CASRISTSLTRYGYTF
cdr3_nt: TGTGCCAGCAGGATCAGCACAAGTTTGACTAGATATGGCTACACCTTC

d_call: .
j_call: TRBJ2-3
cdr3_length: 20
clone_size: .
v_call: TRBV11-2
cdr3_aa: CASIPGDPLQIARSTDMQYF
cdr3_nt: TGTGCCAGCATCCCCGGTGACCCCCTGCAGATAGCGAGAAGCACAGATATGCAGTATTTT

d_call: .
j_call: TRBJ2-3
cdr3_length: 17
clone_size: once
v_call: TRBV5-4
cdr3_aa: CASSMVTGASGTDTQYF
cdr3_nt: TGTGCCAGCAGTATGGTAACTGGGGCTAGCGGCACAGATACGCAGTATTTT

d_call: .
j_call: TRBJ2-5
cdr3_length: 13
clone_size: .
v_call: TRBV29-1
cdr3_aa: CSVGTRVAETQYF
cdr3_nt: TGCAGCGTTGGTACGAGGGTCGCTGAGACCCAGTACTTC

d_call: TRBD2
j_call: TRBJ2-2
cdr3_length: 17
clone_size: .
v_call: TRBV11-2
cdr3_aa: CASSPLAGGPRARELLF
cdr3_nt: TGTGCCAGCAGCCCGTTAGCGGGAGGGCCGAGGGCCCGGGAGCTGCTTTTT

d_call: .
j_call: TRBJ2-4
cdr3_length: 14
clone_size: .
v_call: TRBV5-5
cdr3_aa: CASSLEGGKNIQYF
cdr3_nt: TGTGCCAGCAGCTTGGAGGGTGGCAAAAACATTCAGTACTTC

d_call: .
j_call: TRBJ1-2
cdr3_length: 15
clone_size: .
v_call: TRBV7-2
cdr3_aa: CASNSTQGEGYGYTF
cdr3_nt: TGTGCCAGCAACTCGACGCAGGGAGAGGGCTATGGCTACACCTTC

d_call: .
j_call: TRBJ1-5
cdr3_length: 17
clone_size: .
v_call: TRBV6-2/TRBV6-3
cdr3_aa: CASSYYGQGLENQPHHF
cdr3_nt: TGTGCCAGCAGTTACTATGGGCAAGGGTTAGAGAATCAGCCCCATCATTTT

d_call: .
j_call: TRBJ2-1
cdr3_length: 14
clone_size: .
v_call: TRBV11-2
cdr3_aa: CASTRTGTTDEQFF
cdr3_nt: TGTGCCAGCACCCGAACAGGGACAACCGATGAGCAGTTCTTC

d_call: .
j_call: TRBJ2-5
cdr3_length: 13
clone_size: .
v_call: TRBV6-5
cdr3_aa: CASYRQAQEIQYF
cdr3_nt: TGTGCCAGCTATCGACAGGCTCAAGAGATCCAGTACTTC

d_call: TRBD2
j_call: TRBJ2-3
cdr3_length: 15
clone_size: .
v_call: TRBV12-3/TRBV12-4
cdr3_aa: CACTQVAGATDTQYF
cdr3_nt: TGTGCGTGCACCCAGGTAGCGGGCGCCACAGATACGCAGTATTTT

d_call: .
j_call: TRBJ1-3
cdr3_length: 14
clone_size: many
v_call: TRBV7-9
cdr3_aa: CASSVSGPRNTIYF
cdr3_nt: TGTGCCAGCAGCGTTTCGGGCCCGAGAAACACCATATATTTT

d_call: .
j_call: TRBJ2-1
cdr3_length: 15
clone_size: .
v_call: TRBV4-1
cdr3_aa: CVSSLPLGPYNEHFF
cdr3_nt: TGCGTCAGCAGCCTACCTCTCGGGCCCTACAATGAGCACTTCTTC

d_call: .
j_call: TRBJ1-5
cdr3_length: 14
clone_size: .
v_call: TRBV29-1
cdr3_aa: CSVTLGFSNQPQHF
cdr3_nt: TGCAGCGTGACCCTGGGGTTTAGCAATCAGCCCCAGCATTTT

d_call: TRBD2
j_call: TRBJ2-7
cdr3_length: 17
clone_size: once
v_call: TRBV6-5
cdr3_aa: CVSSYSGLVGGLYDQYF
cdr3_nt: TGTGTCAGCAGTTACTCGGGGCTAGTGGGAGGGCTCTACGATCAGTACTTC

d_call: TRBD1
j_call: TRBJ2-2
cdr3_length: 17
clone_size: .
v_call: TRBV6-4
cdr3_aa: CARSDSGTGGEAGELFF
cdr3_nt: TGTGCCCGCAGTGACTCCGGGACAGGGGGAGAGGCCGGGGAGCTGTTTTTT

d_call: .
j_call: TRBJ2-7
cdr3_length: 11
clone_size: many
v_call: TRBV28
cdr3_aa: CASTSQDEQYF
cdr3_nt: TGTGCCAGCACCTCCCAGGACGAGCAGTACTTC

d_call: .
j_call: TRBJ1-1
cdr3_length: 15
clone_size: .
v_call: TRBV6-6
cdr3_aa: CASSYSSLLNTEAFF
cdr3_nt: TGTGCCAGCAGTTACAGCAGCCTGCTGAACACTGAAGCTTTCTTT